The 20 T cell receptor beta chains listed next were all sequenced from one sample in a study of shared clonotypes between healthy human individuals. Repertoires were generated with immunoSEQ multiplex PCR, while TCRdb's copy carries only in-frame clones and drops some. Of around 2.3 million clones listed, approximately 94% are singletons. The sequenced sample was naive CD4+ T cells sorted from blood. Subset denoted: CD45RA+ positively selected. The receptors were gathered from a man aged 18-30 years in good health.

The chain joins TRBV5-1 to TRBJ2-3; 8 bases fit TRBD2. In germline, CDR1 is SGHRS, CDR2 YFSETQ. The CDR3 sequence is 15 residues long. The V segment lost 2 bases and the J segment 5 bases; nucleotides outside the gene matches: 7. The CDR3 region has the DNA TGCGCCAGCAGCTTCTCCGGGGGGGCCAAAGATACGCAGTATTTT. It codes for CASSFSGGAKDTQYF.

Remarks on this clone: The sample holds other DNA sequences that translate to the same CDR3. The CDR3 DNA follows: TGTGCCAGCAGCGTAGAGGTCTACAATGAGCAGTTCTTC. Translation gives CASSVEVYNEQFF. This chain joins TRBV9 and TRBJ2-1, with D unresolved. This CDR3 region has 13 residues. CDR1 and CDR2 (germline): SGDLS, YYNGEE. V lost 0 bases and J lost 3, with 4 bases in between.

J is TRBJ2-5 and V is TRBV14; D remains ambiguous. The V gene's germline CDR1 is SGHDN and CDR2 FVKESK. CDR3 length: 14 amino acids. V was clipped by 2 bases and J by 7 bases, with 14 bases between them. CDR3 nucleotide sequence: TGTGCCAGCAGCCAACGGCTCCCCGACGGGACCCAGTACTTC. Translated: CASSQRLPDGTQYF. Using reference TRBV14 and TRBJ2-5 for the parts outside the CDR3, the full variable domain is EAGVTQFPSHSVIEKGQTVTLRCDPISGHDNLYWYRRVMGKEIKFLLHFVKESKQDESGMPNNRFLAERTGGTYSTLKVQPAELEDSGVYFCASSQRLPDGTQYFGPGTRLLVL.

V and J are TRBV6-5 and TRBJ1-2; D is unclear. The CDR3 is 14 amino acids. CDR1 and CDR2 (germline): MNHEY, SVGAGI. V lost 0 bases and J 4 bases, leaving 9 bases between the germline ends. The CDR3 loop reads CASSYSRWAYGYTF. In nucleotides, the CDR3 is TGTGCCAGCAGTTACTCCCGGTGGGCCTATGGCTACACCTTC.

CDR3 amino acids: CASSSDRGGSDTQYF. CDR3 coding DNA: TGTGCCAGCAGTTCCGACAGGGGAGGGTCAGATACGCAGTATTTT. The chain couples TRBV2 to TRBJ2-3; D is perhaps TRBD1 (8 bases). This CDR3 spans 15 amino acids. Germline assignment: CDR1 SNHLY and CDR2 FYNNEI. V lost 5 bases and J lost 4, with 16 bases in between.

The rearrangement joins TRBV2 to TRBJ1-4, with D possibly being TRBD1 (5 bases). V was clipped by 4 bases and J by 7 bases, with 13 bases between them. The CDR3 loop spans 14 amino acids. Germline CDR1 SNHLY, CDR2 FYNNEI. CDR3 residues: CASSVAGSGEKLFF. CDR3 nucleotides: TGTGCCAGCAGTGTAGCAGGGTCTGGTGAAAAACTGTTTTTT. The variable domain in full, with the rest retrieved from reference TRBV2 and TRBJ1-4, is EPEVTQTPSHQVTQMGQEVILRCVPISNHLYFYWYRQILGQKVEFLVSFYNNEISEKSEIFDDQFSVERPDGSNFTLKIRSTKLEDSAMYFCASSVAGSGEKLFFGSGTQLSVL.

This clone was seen once. The chain is built from TRBV5-4 and TRBJ2-6; D is uncertain. Trimming took 4 bases from V and 0 from J, leaving 11 bases between them. This CDR3 has 16 residues. Germline loops: CDR1 SGHNT, CDR2 YYREEE (reference sequence). The CDR3 region has the DNA TGTGCCAGCAGCCCTAACATCGGCTCTGGGGCCAACGTCCTGACTTTC. Translating it yields CASSPNIGSGANVLTF. Filled out from reference TRBV5-4 and TRBJ2-6, the complete variable domain reads ETGVTQSPTHLIKTRGQQVTLRCSSQSGHNTVSWYQQALGQGPQFIFQYYREEENGRGNFPPRFSGLQFPNYSSELNVNALELDDSALYLCASSPNIGSGANVLTFGAGSRLTVL.

The V call is TRBV9, the J call TRBJ2-3, with 9 bases that match TRBD2. Germline CDR1 SGDLS, CDR2 YYNGEE. J was trimmed by 5 bases and V by 0 bases; bases with no gene match: 4. The CDR3 is 15 residues long. CDR3 residues: CASSVDPSGVDTQYF. CDR3 sequence (DNA): TGTGCCAGCAGCGTAGATCCTAGCGGGGTAGATACGCAGTATTTT.

This clone was recorded a few times. Other DNA sequences in this specimen translate into the identical CDR3. The genes are TRBV18 and TRBJ1-1; no firm D call. Trimming left V 3 bases short and J 1 base short, with 6 bases between. Germline-derived CDR1 and CDR2 are KGHSH and LQKENI. This CDR3 is 13 amino acids long. The CDR3 bases are TGTGCCAGCTCACCGGGCCGGAACACTGAAGCTTTCTTT. Its protein product is CASSPGRNTEAFF.

The chain has TRBV30 and TRBJ2-1, with D uncertain. The V end lost 2 bases, the J end lost 0 bases, and 11 bases lay between the germline ends. From germline, CDR1 is GTSNPN and CDR2 SVGIG (reference sequence). CDR3 size: 15 residues. The CDR3 loop reads CAWSQDLNSYNEQFF. The CDR3 DNA reads TGTGCCTGGAGTCAGGATTTAAACTCCTACAATGAGCAGTTCTTC.

The rearrangement uses TRBV10-3 and TRBJ2-3, with TRBD2 matching 12 bases. V gave up 3 bases and J gave up 4 bases; unmatched junction bases: 2. CDR3 size: 15 residues. Germline CDR1 is ENHRY and CDR2 is SYGVKD. In nucleotides, the CDR3 is TGTGCCATCAGTGATCTAGCGGGGGGGGCAGATACGCAGTATTTT. This encodes CAISDLAGGADTQYF.

V usage is TRBV14 and J usage is TRBJ1-4; D gene uncertain. V shed 4 bases and J shed 4 bases, with 10 bases lying between them. This CDR3 comprises 14 residues. Germline V gives CDR1 SGHDN, CDR2 FVKESK. CDR3 region: CASSPRHGNEKLFF. CDR3 bases: TGTGCCAGCAGCCCAAGACACGGTAATGAAAAACTGTTTTTT.

The rearrangement uses TRBV6-1 and TRBJ1-1, with D possibly matching TRBD1 (6 bases). The CDR3 covers 15 residues. V shed 0 bases and J shed 7 bases, with 15 bases lying between them. The germline CDR1 and CDR2 sequences are MNHNS and SASEGT. In DNA, the CDR3 is TGTGCCAGCAGTGAAGCTGCGACAGGTGACAATGAAGCTTTCTTT. Its protein is CASSEAATGDNEAFF.

The chain couples TRBV7-2 to TRBJ2-7; 8 positions agree with TRBD2. There are 15 residues in the CDR3. Per germline, CDR1 SGHTA and CDR2 FQGNSA. Unmatched junction bases numbered 6, after V lost 5 bases and J lost 0 bases. This CDR3 reads CASSGVAGSSYEQYF. The CDR3, as DNA: TGTGCCAGCAGCGGAGTAGCGGGGAGCTCCTACGAGCAGTACTTC.

This clone was seen only once. The CDR3: CASSLTYSNQPQHF. CDR3 sequence (DNA): TGTGCCAGCAGCCTCACCTATAGCAATCAGCCCCAGCATTTT. The chain uses TRBV6-1 and TRBJ1-5; no reliable D call. Germline V gene lookup returns CDR1 MNHNS and CDR2 SASEGT. The CDR3 is made up of 14 amino acids. With 6 bases removed from V and 0 bases from J, the gap between germline ends came to 9 bases.

Worth noting for this clone: Other DNA sequences of this sample code for an identical CDR3. The chain is built from TRBV30 and TRBJ1-1; no definite D call. CDR1 and CDR2 from the germline V gene are GTSNPN and SVGIG (reference sequence). The CDR3 length is 12 residues. The V gene lost 3 bases and the J gene lost 2 bases, with 7 bases spanning the gap. CDR3 DNA: TGTGCCTGGAGGGGCAGAAACACTGAAGCTTTCTTT. Amino acid sequence: CAWRGRNTEAFF.

This rearrangement joins TRBV5-1 to TRBJ2-3, with TRBD2 matching over 12 bases. Germline loops: CDR1 SGHRS, CDR2 YFSETQ. Losses at the gene ends were 2 bases for V and 5 bases for J; bases not matched to a gene: 3. This CDR3 has 15 amino acids. The CDR3 DNA is TGCGCCAGCAGCTTCCGACTAGCGGGGGAAGATACGCAGTATTTT. Its protein product is CASSFRLAGEDTQYF.

This clone has only one observation. The chain employs TRBV19 and TRBJ1-2; TRBD1 aligns across 9 bases. The CDR3 contains 15 residues. After removal of 4 bases from V and 2 bases from J, the junction contained 5 bases not matched to a gene. From germline, CDR1 is LNHDA and CDR2 SQIVND (reference sequence). CDR3 amino acids: CASSTTQGANYGYTF. The CDR3 DNA follows: TGTGCCAGTAGTACCACACAGGGGGCGAACTATGGCTACACCTTC. The entire variable domain, with the rest obtained from reference TRBV19 and TRBJ1-2, is as follows: DGGITQSPKYLFRKEGQNVTLSCEQNLNHDAMYWYRQDPGQGLRLIYYSQIVNDFQKGDIAEGYSVSREKKESFPLTVTSAQKNPTAFYLCASSTTQGANYGYTFGSGTRLTVV.

The J gene is TRBJ2-7, the V gene TRBV30; tentatively, D is TRBD2 (5 bases). Trimming left V 0 bases short and J 10 bases short, with 10 bases between. The CDR3 contains 11 residues. CDR1 and CDR2 from the germline V gene are GTSNPN and SVGIG (reference sequence). As DNA, the CDR3 is TGTGCCTGGAGTGTCAGCCGGGGACAGTACTTC. Encoded protein: CAWSVSRGQYF.

V usage is TRBV6-1 and J usage is TRBJ1-3, with D tentatively TRBD1 (5 bases). CDR1 and CDR2 from the germline V gene are MNHNS and SASEGT. The CDR3 runs to 15 residues. The V end was cut by 3 bases, the J end by 0 bases, with 9 bases between. CDR3 nucleotides: TGTGCCAGCAGTGATTGGAGGGGCTCTGGAAACACCATATATTTT. Translated: CASSDWRGSGNTIYF.